The 16 T cell receptor beta chains below come from one sample, sequenced in a study of shared clonotypes between healthy human individuals. Here immunoSEQ multiplex PCR was the method, and the copy in TCRdb shows in-frame clones only, minus some. The sample lists around 580,000 clones, 95% to 98% occurring once. CD45RO-negative CD8 cells positively selected for CCR7 made up the naive population, which excluded terminally differentiated effector memory CD45RA+ cells. What was sequenced was naive CD8+ T cells sorted from blood. The receptors here all came from a man aged 25-45 years in good health.

The chain's CDR3 is CASSLNGRGGVNTEAFF. The CDR3 DNA reads as TGTGCCAGCAGCTTAAACGGCCGGGGAGGGGTGAACACTGAAGCTTTCTTT. The rearrangement joins TRBV7-6 to TRBJ1-1; maybe TRBD1 (5 bases). The CDR3 is 17 residues long. The germline gives CDR1 SGHVS, CDR2 FNYEAQ. V lost 2 bases and J lost 0, with 16 bases in between.

The CDR3 is CASSQGPQWATQYF. CDR3 bases: TGCGCCAGCAGCCAAGGTCCTCAATGGGCTACGCAGTATTTT. J is TRBJ2-3 and V is TRBV4-3; unclear D gene. This CDR3 spans 14 amino acids. With 1 base removed from V and 8 bases from J, the gap between germline ends came to 13 bases. CDR1 is LGHNA and CDR2 is YSLEER in the germline V gene.

The chain employs TRBV27 and TRBJ1-1; 12 positions agree with TRBD1. The V gene end was trimmed by 8 bases and the J gene end by 0 bases; junction bases not matched to a gene: 1. The CDR3 sequence is 14 residues long. Per germline, CDR1 MNHEY and CDR2 SMNVEV (reference sequence). In nucleotides, the CDR3 is TGTGCCAGCGGGACAGGGGGCCTGAACACTGAAGCTTTCTTT. It yields the protein CASGTGGLNTEAFF.

The gene calls are TRBV7-7 and TRBJ2-1; 11 nucleotides line up with TRBD2. The CDR3 length is 17 residues. V lost 0 bases, J lost 9 bases, and 10 bases stayed unmatched. Per the germline V gene, CDR1 is SSHAT and CDR2 is FNYEAQ (reference sequence). CDR3 coding DNA: TGTGCCAGCAGCTTAGCGGCCACTAGCGGGAGTGGAACTGAGCAGTTCTTC. Its translation is CASSLAATSGSGTEQFF.

The rearrangement links TRBV28 to TRBJ1-2; 7 nucleotides agree with TRBD1. The CDR3 loop spans 15 amino acids. V gave up 1 base and J gave up 8 bases; unmatched junction bases: 10. Germline V gene data show CDR1 as MDHEN and CDR2 as SYDVKM. CDR3 sequence reads: CASSLSGTAMDGYTF. The CDR3, as DNA: TGTGCCAGCAGTTTATCAGGGACAGCGATGGACGGCTACACCTTC.

This chain links TRBV5-5 with TRBJ2-3, with 12 bases matching TRBD2. The CDR3 sequence is 20 residues long. The germline gives CDR1 SGHKS, CDR2 YYEKEE (reference sequence). With V trimmed by 1 base and J by 2 bases, 14 bases remained unmatched. The CDR3 DNA sequence: TGTGCCAGCAGCTTGATCCCTCTAGCGGGAGGGCCAAAAGACACAGATACGCAGTATTTT. Residues: CASSLIPLAGGPKDTDTQYF.

This chain joins TRBV4-3 and TRBJ2-3; D is unclear. The V end lost 0 bases, the J end lost 2 bases, and 6 bases lay between the germline ends. The germline V gene has CDR1 LGHNA and CDR2 YSLEER. This CDR3 is built from 14 residues. The CDR3, as DNA: TGCGCCAGCAGCCAAGAGTGGTCCACAGATACGCAGTATTTT. Translating gives CASSQEWSTDTQYF.

The chain combines TRBV29-1 with TRBJ2-3; perhaps TRBD2 as D (5 bases). CDR1 is SQVTM, CDR2 ANQGSEA, per germline. The CDR3 is made up of 17 amino acids. Deletions cut 7 bases from V and 2 bases from J, with 25 bases between. CDR3 region: CSATMRRRSGNTDTQYF. CDR3 nucleotides: TGCAGCGCTACTATGCGCAGGAGGTCGGGAAACACAGATACGCAGTATTTT.

V gene TRBV4-3 combines with J gene TRBJ1-4; maybe TRBD1 (6 bases). Germline lookup yields CDR1 LGHNA and CDR2 YSLEER. The CDR3 consists of 16 residues. V dropped 3 bases and J dropped 5 bases, with 16 bases sitting between them. CDR3 in amino acids: CASSHPDRTGNEKLFF. DNA of the CDR3: TGCGCCAGCAGCCACCCCGACCGAACAGGGAATGAAAAACTGTTTTTT.

In regard to this clone: This same CDR3 is encoded by further DNA sequences in the sample. In DNA, the CDR3 is TGTGCCAGCAGTTTATCCCGTAGCTCCTACGAGCAGTACTTC. Protein: CASSLSRSSYEQYF. V is TRBV27 and J is TRBJ2-7; D remains unclear. The CDR3 has 14 amino acids. CDR1 and CDR2 from the germline V gene are MNHEY and SMNVEV (reference sequence). V was clipped by 0 bases and J by 0 bases, with 6 bases between them.

The rearrangement uses TRBV15 and TRBJ2-3; no firm D call. Germline loops: CDR1 LNHNV, CDR2 YYDKDF (reference sequence). The CDR3 loop spans 13 amino acids. Between the trimmed V and J ends, which lost 5 bases and 1 base, there was a span of 7 bases. The CDR3 protein is CATSSTGTDTQYF. DNA of the CDR3: TGTGCCACCAGCTCTACAGGCACAGATACGCAGTATTTT.

V usage is TRBV28 and J usage is TRBJ1-1; 12 bases map to TRBD1. Germline CDR1 MDHEN, CDR2 SYDVKM. The junction had 6 bases not matched to a gene; V was cut back by 10 bases and J by 3 bases. The CDR3 is made up of 14 amino acids. CDR3 nucleotide sequence: TGTGCCACGCGGGACAGGGGGCTGGACACTGAAGCTTTCTTT. It codes for CATRDRGLDTEAFF.

This clone has just one count. The V call is TRBV19, the J call TRBJ2-1; the D call may be TRBD1 or TRBD2 (6 bases each). V was cut by 3 bases and J by 5 bases, with 17 bases left in between. CDR3 length: 16 residues. Germline V CDR1 and CDR2: LNHDA, SQIVND (reference sequence). This CDR3 reads CASSINVGGPNNEQFF. Here the CDR3 DNA reads TGTGCCAGTAGTATCAATGTAGGGGGGCCAAACAATGAGCAGTTCTTC.

This chain connects TRBV27 to TRBJ2-7, with TRBD1 identical over 7 bases. Germline V lookup: CDR1 MNHEY, CDR2 SMNVEV (reference sequence). CDR3 length: 13 amino acids. With V trimmed by 5 bases and J by 4 bases, 5 bases remained unmatched. CDR3 loop: CASSTGTVYEQYF. For the CDR3, the DNA is TGTGCCAGCAGTACCGGGACAGTTTACGAGCAGTACTTC.

The V and J genes are TRBV5-6 and TRBJ2-7; D unresolved. The length of the CDR3 is 12 residues. Deletions cut 5 bases from V and 7 bases from J, with 13 bases between. CDR1 SGHDT and CDR2 YYEEEE come from the germline V gene. In nucleotides, the CDR3 is TGTGCCAGCAGTTCGTTGGAAGGGGAGCAGTACTTC. Its protein is CASSSLEGEQYF. Combining the CDR3 with reference TRBV5-6 and TRBJ2-7 gives the whole variable domain DAGVTQSPTHLIKTRGQQVTLRCSPKSGHDTVSWYQQALGQGPQFIFQYYEEEERQRGNFPDRFSGHQFPNYSSELNVNALLLGDSALYLCASSSLEGEQYFGPGTRLTVT.

The chain carries TRBV28 and TRBJ2-7; the match to TRBD2 covers 11 bases. The J segment lost 3 bases and the V segment lost 4 bases, leaving 8 bases of the junction unmatched. The CDR3 has 16 amino acids. Germline loops: CDR1 MDHEN, CDR2 SYDVKM. CDR3 nucleotides: TGTGCCAGCAGTTACCCCACTAGCGGGAGTATCTACGAGCAGTACTTC. This encodes CASSYPTSGSIYEQYF.